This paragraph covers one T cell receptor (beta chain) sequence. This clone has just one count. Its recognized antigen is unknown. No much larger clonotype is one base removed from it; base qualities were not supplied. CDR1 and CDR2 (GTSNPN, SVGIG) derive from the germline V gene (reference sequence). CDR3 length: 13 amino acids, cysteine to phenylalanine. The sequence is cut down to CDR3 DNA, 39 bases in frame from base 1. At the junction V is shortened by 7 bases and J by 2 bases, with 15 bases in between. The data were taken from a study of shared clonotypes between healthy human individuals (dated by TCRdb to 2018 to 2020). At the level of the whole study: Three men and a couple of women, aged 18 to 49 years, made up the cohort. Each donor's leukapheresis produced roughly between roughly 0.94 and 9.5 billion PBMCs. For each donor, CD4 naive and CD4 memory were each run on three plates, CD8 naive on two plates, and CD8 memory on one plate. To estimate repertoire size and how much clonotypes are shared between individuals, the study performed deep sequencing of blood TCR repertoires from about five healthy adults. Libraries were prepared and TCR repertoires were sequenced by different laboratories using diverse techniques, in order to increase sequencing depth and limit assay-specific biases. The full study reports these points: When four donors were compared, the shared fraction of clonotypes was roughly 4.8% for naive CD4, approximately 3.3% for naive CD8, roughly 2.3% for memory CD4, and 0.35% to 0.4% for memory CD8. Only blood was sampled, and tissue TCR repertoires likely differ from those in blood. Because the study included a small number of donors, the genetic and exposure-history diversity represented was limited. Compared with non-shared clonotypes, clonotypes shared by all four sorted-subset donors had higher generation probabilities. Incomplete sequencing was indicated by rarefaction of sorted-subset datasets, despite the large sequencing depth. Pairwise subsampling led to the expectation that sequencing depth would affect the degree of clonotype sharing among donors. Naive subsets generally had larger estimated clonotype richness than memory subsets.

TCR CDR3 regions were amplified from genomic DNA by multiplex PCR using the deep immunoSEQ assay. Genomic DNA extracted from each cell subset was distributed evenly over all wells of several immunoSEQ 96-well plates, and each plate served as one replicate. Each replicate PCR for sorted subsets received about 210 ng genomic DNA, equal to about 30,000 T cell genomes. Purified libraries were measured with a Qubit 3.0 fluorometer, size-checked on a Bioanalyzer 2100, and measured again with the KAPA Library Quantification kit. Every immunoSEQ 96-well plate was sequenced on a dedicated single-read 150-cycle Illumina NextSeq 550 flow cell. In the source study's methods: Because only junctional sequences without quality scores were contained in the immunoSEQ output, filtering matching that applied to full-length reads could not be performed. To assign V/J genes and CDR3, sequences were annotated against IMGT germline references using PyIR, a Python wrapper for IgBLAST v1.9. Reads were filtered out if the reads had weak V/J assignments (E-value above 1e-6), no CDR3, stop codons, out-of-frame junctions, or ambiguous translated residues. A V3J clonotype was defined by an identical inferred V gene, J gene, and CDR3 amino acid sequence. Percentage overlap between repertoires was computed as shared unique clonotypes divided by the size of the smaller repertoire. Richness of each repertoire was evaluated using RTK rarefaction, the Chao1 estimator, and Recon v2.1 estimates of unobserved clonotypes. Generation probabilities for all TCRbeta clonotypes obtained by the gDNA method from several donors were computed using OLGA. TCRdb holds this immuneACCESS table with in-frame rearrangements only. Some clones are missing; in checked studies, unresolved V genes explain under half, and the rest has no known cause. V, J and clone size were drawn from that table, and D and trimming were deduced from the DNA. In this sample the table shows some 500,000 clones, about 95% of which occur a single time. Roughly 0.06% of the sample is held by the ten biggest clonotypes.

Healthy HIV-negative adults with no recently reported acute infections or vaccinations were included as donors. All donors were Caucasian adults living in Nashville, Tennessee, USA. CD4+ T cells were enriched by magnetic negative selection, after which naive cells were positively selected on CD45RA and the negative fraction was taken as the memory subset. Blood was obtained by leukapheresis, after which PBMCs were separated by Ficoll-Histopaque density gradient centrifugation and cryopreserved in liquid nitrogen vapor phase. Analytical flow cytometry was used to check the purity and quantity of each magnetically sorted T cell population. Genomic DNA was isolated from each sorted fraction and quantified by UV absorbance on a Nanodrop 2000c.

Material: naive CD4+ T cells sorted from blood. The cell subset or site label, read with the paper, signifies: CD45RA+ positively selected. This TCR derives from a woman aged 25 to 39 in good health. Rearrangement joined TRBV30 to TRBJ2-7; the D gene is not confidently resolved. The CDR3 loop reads CALTRLDAYEQYF. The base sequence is TGTGCCTTAACCCGGCTAGATGCCTACGAGCAGTACTTC. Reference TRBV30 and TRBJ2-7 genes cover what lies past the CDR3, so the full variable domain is SQTIHQWPATLVQPVGSPLSLECTVEGTSNPNLYWYRQAAGRGLQLLFYSVGIGQISSEVPQNLSASRPQDRQFILSSKKLLLSDSGFYLCALTRLDAYEQYFGPGTRLTVT.